The 20 T cell receptor beta chains in this list originate from one sample, sequenced in a study of blood T cell repertoires in COVID-19. Produced via immunoSEQ multiplex PCR; TCRdb's table is partial and in-frame only. The repertoire holds 250,000 to 300,000 clones, with roughly nine tenths as singletons. The sample taken for sequencing was PBMCs or T cells enriched from blood (not recorded which). Receptor source: a human donor in a cohort exposed to, infected with or recovered from COVID-19 (not recorded which). The donor label of this sample is uncertain.

The chain couples TRBV5-1 to TRBJ2-7, with 8 bases lining up with TRBD1. Germline V gene data show CDR1 as SGHRS and CDR2 as YFSETQ. Trimming took 1 base from V and 2 from J; bases not matched to a gene: 17. The CDR3 covers 19 residues. This CDR3 is CASSLIPNTGTGFAYEQYF. CDR3 in DNA: TGCGCCAGCAGCTTGATTCCCAACACCGGGACAGGATTTGCCTACGAGCAGTACTTC.

This chain uses TRBV6-5 with TRBJ2-7; 9 bases align to TRBD1. The germline gives CDR1 MNHEY, CDR2 SVGAGI. V was clipped by 5 bases and J by 1 base; unmatched bases: 6. There are 15 residues in the CDR3. The CDR3 DNA sequence: TGTGCCAGCAGTACCGGGACAGGGTCTTCCTACGAGCAGTACTTC. Its protein product is CASSTGTGSSYEQYF.

The chain joins TRBV12-5 to TRBJ2-7, with TRBD1 matching over 10 bases. CDR1 is LGHNT and CDR2 is FRNRAP in the germline V gene. Trimming cost V 3 bases and J 1 base; bases outside gene matches: 6. This CDR3 region has 16 residues. CDR3 residues: CASGLETGGASYEQYF. The CDR3 region has the DNA TGTGCTAGTGGTTTAGAGACAGGGGGCGCGTCCTACGAGCAGTACTTC.

In nucleotides, the CDR3 is TGTGCCAGCAGTTCCACAAAGTACGAGCAGTACTTC. It translates to CASSSTKYEQYF. The rearrangement joins TRBV6-6 to TRBJ2-7; D not resolved. The V end lost 4 bases, the J end lost 4 bases, and 8 bases lay between the germline ends. The germline gives CDR1 MNHNY, CDR2 SVGAGI (reference sequence). This CDR3 region has 12 residues.

This clone came up once. The J gene is TRBJ1-1, the V gene TRBV27; D unclear. The germline V and J ends were trimmed by 3 bases and 1 base, with 9 bases remaining between them. The CDR3 consists of 14 residues. Germline V gene data show CDR1 as MNHEY and CDR2 as SMNVEV (reference sequence). For the CDR3, the DNA is TGTGCCAGCAGTTTTGTGAGTGGGAACACTGAAGCTTTCTTT. Its translation is CASSFVSGNTEAFF.

CDR3 region: CASSEIGQGSEQYF. The CDR3 nucleotides are TGTGCCAGCAGTGAAATCGGACAGGGCTCCGAGCAGTACTTC. This chain connects TRBV6-1 to TRBJ2-7; 8 bases align to TRBD1. The germline V gene has CDR1 MNHNS and CDR2 SASEGT. The CDR3 loop spans 14 amino acids. V gave up 2 bases and J gave up 6 bases; unmatched junction bases: 6.

This clone was observed a single time. J is TRBJ1-1 and V is TRBV5-1; D unresolved. This CDR3 has 15 amino acids. In germline, CDR1 is SGHRS, CDR2 YFSETQ. V lost 0 bases and J lost 4, with 13 bases in between. CDR3 DNA: TGCGCCAGCAGCTTGGTTGCGGGAGTTCGCACTGAAGCTTTCTTT. Its translation is CASSLVAGVRTEAFF.

V gene TRBV5-4 combines with J gene TRBJ1-6; D is uncertain. Trimming took off 2 bases at V and 10 bases at J, with 10 bases between the two ends. Germline V gives CDR1 SGHNT, CDR2 YYREEE (reference sequence). The CDR3 sequence is 13 residues long. The CDR3 here is CASSFRGYSPLHF. Here the CDR3 DNA reads TGTGCCAGCAGCTTTCGAGGCTACTCACCCCTCCACTTT.

The CDR3 reads CASKGPGGTTEAFF. DNA of the CDR3: TGTGCCAGCAAAGGCCCAGGGGGGACCACTGAAGCTTTCTTT. The chain recombines TRBV25-1 with TRBJ1-1, with 7 bases matching TRBD1. Germline CDR1 and CDR2: MGHDK and SYGVNS. V was clipped by 7 bases and J by 4 bases; unmatched bases: 9. The CDR3 is 14 amino acids.

The chain links TRBV7-2 to TRBJ2-7; D call uncertain. V dropped 1 base and J dropped 1 base, with 5 bases sitting between them. Looked up from germline, CDR1 is SGHTA and CDR2 is FQGNSA. The CDR3 totals 13 residues. CDR3 loop: CASSLVQSYEQYF. CDR3 nucleotide sequence: TGTGCCAGCAGCTTAGTACAGTCCTACGAGCAGTACTTC.

The rearrangement joins TRBV25-1 to TRBJ2-7, with D uncertain. The CDR3 consists of 15 residues. The V gene lost 7 bases and the J gene lost 2 bases, with 18 bases spanning the gap. Germline V lookup: CDR1 MGHDK, CDR2 SYGVNS. The CDR3 protein is CASTQSEEYPYEQYF. The CDR3 nucleotides are TGTGCCAGCACCCAGAGTGAGGAGTATCCCTACGAGCAGTACTTC.

A single count supports this clone. This chain uses TRBV3-1 (or the pseudogene TRBV3-2) with TRBJ2-2, with 11 nucleotides matching TRBD2. CDR1 and CDR2 from the germline V gene are LGHDT and YNNKEL (reference sequence). V dropped 4 bases and J dropped 7; count of bases not matched to a gene: 20. This CDR3 is 20 amino acids long. CDR3 DNA sequence: TGTGCCAGCAGCCCCATGATACCAACTCTAGCGGGGGGACAAGTCGGGGAGCTGTTTTTT. Its translation: CASSPMIPTLAGGQVGELFF.

The rearrangement joins TRBV6-5 to TRBJ2-7; no definite D call. Trimming left V 6 bases short and J 0 bases short, with 12 bases between. CDR1 and CDR2 from the germline V gene are MNHEY and SVGAGI. This CDR3 has 14 amino acids. CDR3 protein: CASSVPVSSYEQYF. The CDR3 DNA sequence: TGTGCCAGCAGCGTTCCTGTCAGCTCCTACGAGCAGTACTTC.

V is TRBV11-2 and J is TRBJ1-4, with a tentative D call TRBD1 (5 bases). V lost 5 bases and J lost 0, with 10 bases in between. This CDR3 has 15 residues. Germline V gives CDR1 SGHAT, CDR2 FQNNGV. The CDR3 nucleotides read TGTGCCAGCAGCGTGACAGCGTCAACTAATGAAAAACTGTTTTTT. This gives the protein CASSVTASTNEKLFF. Full variable domain (missing parts from reference TRBV11-2 and TRBJ1-4): EAGVAQSPRYKIIEKRQSVAFWCNPISGHATLYWYQQILGQGPKLLIQFQNNGVVDDSQLPKDRFSAERLKGVDSTLKIQPAKLEDSAVYLCASSVTASTNEKLFFGSGTQLSVL.

This chain connects TRBV11-2 to TRBJ1-1, with D maybe TRBD1 (5 bases). There are 17 residues in the CDR3. The germline gives CDR1 SGHAT, CDR2 FQNNGV. The V end was cut by 2 bases, the J end by 2 bases, with 18 bases between. Here the CDR3 DNA reads TGTGCCAGCAGCTTAAGGAGGGGTGAAGGCCTTAACACTGAAGCTTTCTTT. It codes for CASSLRRGEGLNTEAFF.

This clone has ten or more counts. V usage is TRBV19 and J usage is TRBJ1-2; D gene unclear. The CDR3 is made up of 13 amino acids. V shed 1 base and J shed 9 bases, with 12 bases lying between them. Germline V gene data show CDR1 as LNHDA and CDR2 as SQIVND (reference sequence). The CDR3 protein is CASSIGAYGSYTF. The CDR3 DNA sequence: TGTGCCAGTAGTATAGGGGCCTACGGGAGCTACACCTTC.

V gene TRBV12-3 or TRBV12-4 combines with J gene TRBJ2-5, with TRBD2 matching over 11 bases. V was pared by 2 bases and J by 10 bases, with 0 bases of the junction left unmatched. This CDR3 spans 12 amino acids. The CDR3 DNA is TGTGCCAGCAGTTTACTAGCGGGGGGCCAGTACTTC. Translating gives CASSLLAGGQYF.

In its sample, this clone was seen a few times. This rearrangement joins TRBV30 to TRBJ1-1; no reliable D call. The CDR3 is 13 amino acids. In germline, CDR1 is GTSNPN, CDR2 SVGIG (reference sequence). V was cut by 3 bases and J by 3 bases, with 11 bases left in between. The CDR3 DNA follows: TGTGCCTGGAGCGTTCAGGTGGACACTGAAGCTTTCTTT. Protein sequence: CAWSVQVDTEAFF.

The genes are TRBV19 and TRBJ1-5, with D unresolved. This CDR3 spans 11 amino acids. The ends were cut back, 6 bases at V and 12 bases at J, with 12 bases in the middle. Germline assignment: CDR1 LNHDA and CDR2 SQIVND (reference sequence). This chain's CDR3 is CASSAGSHQHF. The CDR3 DNA follows: TGTGCCAGTAGCGCCGGGTCGCACCAGCATTTT.

The chain uses TRBV9 and TRBJ1-1; 8 nucleotides line up with TRBD1. The germline V gene encodes CDR1 SGDLS and CDR2 YYNGEE. Trimming took 3 bases from V and 4 from J; bases not matched to a gene: 8. The CDR3 totals 15 residues. Here the CDR3 DNA reads TGTGCCAGCAGCGACGGACAGGGTGGTGGCACTGAAGCTTTCTTT. Translating gives CASSDGQGGGTEAFF.